This passage covers 11 T cell receptor beta chains from one sample sequenced in a study of shared clonotypes between healthy human individuals. Using immunoSEQ multiplex PCR, the repertoire was profiled, and TCRdb retains in-frame clones only, with some absent. The table includes approximately 1,500,000 clones, roughly 96% detected once. The specimen was naive CD4+ T cells sorted from blood. Subset given: CD45RA+ positively selected. The receptors stem from a man younger than 45 in good health.

The rearrangement joins TRBV9 to TRBJ2-5, with a tentative D call TRBD1 (6 bases). Germline CDR1 and CDR2: SGDLS and YYNGEE. The V end was cut by 4 bases, the J end by 1 base, with 11 bases between. The CDR3 covers 14 residues. CDR3 loop: CASSIGTIQETQYF. CDR3 nucleotide sequence: TGTGCCAGCAGCATAGGGACAATCCAAGAGACCCAGTACTTC.

The chain carries TRBV9 and TRBJ1-1; maybe TRBD1 (6 bases). This CDR3 is built from 17 residues. V lost 3 bases and J lost 4, with 22 bases in between. Germline V gene sequence: CDR1 SGDLS, CDR2 YYNGEE. The CDR3 DNA reads TGTGCCAGCAGCGAAATGGGGTTAACAGGGTGGGGCACTGAAGCTTTCTTT. This encodes CASSEMGLTGWGTEAFF.

The V call is TRBV7-8, the J call TRBJ2-7, with TRBD2 matching 11 bases. Germline loops: CDR1 SGHVS, CDR2 FQNEAQ. V was clipped by 5 bases and J by 6 bases; unmatched bases: 12. The CDR3 extends over 16 amino acids. The CDR3 DNA reads TGTGCCAGCAGCGTACTAGCGGGAGATCCCACCGGCGAGCAGTACTTC. Translating gives CASSVLAGDPTGEQYF.

The J gene is TRBJ1-4, the V gene TRBV7-9; no firm D call. Germline CDR1 reads SEHNR; CDR2 reads FQNEAQ (reference sequence). This CDR3 contains 14 residues. Trimming left V 2 bases short and J 5 bases short, with 9 bases between. CDR3 protein: CASSLRGLNEKLFF. The DNA for the CDR3 is TGTGCCAGCAGCTTAAGAGGGTTGAATGAAAAACTGTTTTTT. The full variable domain, with the rest looked up from reference TRBV7-9 and TRBJ1-4, is DTGVSQNPRHKITKRGQNVTFRCDPISEHNRLYWYRQTLGQGPEFLTYFQNEAQLEKSRLLSDRFSAERPKGSFSTLEIQRTEQGDSAMYLCASSLRGLNEKLFFGSGTQLSVL.

J is TRBJ2-7 and V is TRBV9; tentatively, D is TRBD2 (7 bases). This CDR3 has 15 residues. The germline gives CDR1 SGDLS, CDR2 YYNGEE. Deletions cut 4 bases from V and 3 bases from J, with 17 bases between. The CDR3 region is CASSQEGGNYYEQYF. The CDR3 bases are TGTGCCAGCAGCCAGGAGGGGGGGAACTACTACGAGCAGTACTTC. The entire variable domain, with the rest obtained from reference TRBV9 and TRBJ2-7, is as follows: DSGVTQTPKHLITATGQRVTLRCSPRSGDLSVYWYQQSLDQGLQFLIQYYNGEERAKGNILERFSAQQFPDLHSELNLSSLELGDSALYFCASSQEGGNYYEQYFGPGTRLTVT.

The chain combines TRBV9 with TRBJ1-6; no reliable D call. The CDR3 runs 16 residues. Germline CDR1 reads SGDLS; CDR2 reads YYNGEE. The V end was cut by 0 bases, the J end by 10 bases, with 17 bases between. CDR3 residues: CASSVGGHTSNSPLHF. CDR3 bases: TGTGCCAGCAGCGTAGGTGGCCACACAAGCAACTCACCCCTCCACTTT.

The J gene is TRBJ2-7, the V gene TRBV7-2, with D perhaps matching TRBD2 (5 bases). Trimming stripped 2 bases from V and 0 bases from J, with 23 bases between. This CDR3 contains 19 residues. Per germline, CDR1 SGHTA and CDR2 FQGNSA. CDR3 region: CASSLWLAGLGMGSYEQYF. CDR3 DNA: TGTGCCAGCAGCTTATGGTTGGCGGGCCTGGGAATGGGCTCCTACGAGCAGTACTTC.

This clone showed up just once. This chain uses TRBV7-9 with TRBJ1-1, with TRBD1 identical over 12 bases. Germline V gene sequence: CDR1 SEHNR, CDR2 FQNEAQ (reference sequence). V gave up 3 bases and J gave up 6 bases; unmatched junction bases: 5. CDR3 length equals 15 residues. CDR3 region: CASSLTGTGGSEAFF. In nucleotides, the CDR3 is TGTGCCAGCAGCTTGACCGGGACAGGGGGCTCTGAAGCTTTCTTT.

The genes are TRBV28 and TRBJ2-1, with TRBD2 matching over 14 bases. V gave up 8 bases and J gave up 9 bases; unmatched junction bases: 3. Germline-derived CDR1 and CDR2 are MDHEN and SYDVKM. This CDR3 is 13 amino acids long. The CDR3 region has the DNA TGTGCCAGCTATGGACTAGCGGGAGGTGAGCAGTTCTTC. It specifies CASYGLAGGEQFF. The whole variable domain, filled in from reference TRBV28 and TRBJ2-1, reads DVKVTQSSRYLVKRTGEKVFLECVQDMDHENMFWYRQDPGLGLRLIYFSYDVKMKEKGDIPEGYSVSREKKERFSLILESASTNQTSMYLCASYGLAGGEQFFGPGTRLTVL.

V gene TRBV6-1 combines with J gene TRBJ2-3; D perhaps matches TRBD2 (6 bases). The CDR3 totals 15 residues. Germline V gives CDR1 MNHNS, CDR2 SASEGT. The V end was cut by 10 bases, the J end by 2 bases, with 19 bases between. The CDR3 loop is CATQRAALVTDTQYF. In DNA form, the CDR3 reads TGTGCCACCCAGCGGGCGGCGCTTGTCACAGATACGCAGTATTTT.

With regard to this clone: The sample contains more than one DNA sequence encoding this CDR3. The chain has TRBV7-2 and TRBJ2-7; TRBD2 might be the D (6 bases). Trimming left V 1 base short and J 3 bases short, with 10 bases between. Germline V lookup: CDR1 SGHTA, CDR2 FQGNSA. CDR3 length: 14 residues. CDR3 amino acids: CASSLVGGNYEQYF. As DNA, the CDR3 is TGTGCCAGCAGCTTAGTGGGCGGGAACTACGAGCAGTACTTC.